This T cell receptor beta chain is drawn from a study of blood T cell repertoires in COVID-19. Study background: Whether acute or convalescent, the COVID-19 samples came from the United States, Italy and Spain. In each case, the material was cDNA or gDNA derived from T cells, B-cell-depleted T cells, or PBMCs.

Germline-derived CDR1 and CDR2 are WSHSY and SAAADI. V shed 6 bases and J 0 bases; nucleotides not matched to a gene: 3. The CDR3 covers 15 residues. Original processing methods: Amplifying reference gene primers gave estimates of nucleated cell counts. Sequencing was performed with immunoSEQ multiplex PCR; in TCRdb, only in-frame clones are kept and a portion is missing. That table furnishes V, J and clone size, whereas the DNA furnished D and trimming. The data contain around 98,000 clones, approximately 80% of them singletons. This chain links TRBV10-2 with TRBJ2-1; 9 nucleotides agree with TRBD1. The sample consisted of peripheral blood. The receptor's source is a man in his sixties or seventies with active or convalescent COVID-19. In DNA, the CDR3 is TGCGCCAGCAGAGGGGGACAGGGCTCCTACAATGAGCAGTTCTTC. Translating it yields CASRGGQGSYNEQFF.